This entry concerns a single T cell receptor beta chain. Its cognate antigen is unknown. The CDR3 spans 12 residues. V shed 6 bases and J 5 bases; nucleotides not matched to a gene: 2. Germline V gene sequence: CDR1 MGHDK, CDR2 SYGVNS. The sample comes from a study of graft-versus-host responses after intestinal transplantation. Produced via immunoSEQ multiplex PCR; TCRdb's table is partial and in-frame only. The sample yields some 120,000 clones, 93% seen once. Study-wide points: Association was observed between peak circulating GvH clone levels and early post-transplant HvG declines. Individuals who had graft-donor T cell macrochimerism had allografts that showed high graft-versus-host to host-versus-graft clonal ratios.

This TCR was recovered from a human donor who was the organ donor for an intestinal transplant. The specimen comprised unstimulated CD8+ T cells sorted from spleen or lymph node cells, sampled before transplant. The chain has TRBV25-1 and TRBJ1-1, with 8 bases fitting TRBD1. DNA of the CDR3: TGTGCCAGCAGCACAGGGGGGACTGAAGCTTTCTTT. This encodes CASSTGGTEAFF.